A selection of T cell receptor beta chains follows, all from one sample in a study of blood T cell repertoires in COVID-19. Clones were sequenced by immunoSEQ multiplex PCR, and TCRdb holds only the in-frame ones, with some missing. The sample lists 120,000 or so clones, roughly 69% occurring once. The sample comprised peripheral blood. These TCRs come from a woman aged 65 to 85 with acute or convalescent COVID-19. Both conserved end residues are part of each CDR3. Expanded clones are given a class, and other clones once, few, many or no size at all.

cdr3_aa: CASTRLAGGGETQYF; clone_size: NA; v_call: TRBV14
cdr3_aa: CATGRDFAAEQFF; clone_size: NA; v_call: TRBV24-1
cdr3_aa: CASSWTQGDGYTF; clone_size: many; v_call: TRBV2
cdr3_aa: CASSWTGRINYGYTF; clone_size: NA; v_call: TRBV7-9
cdr3_aa: CASSETGTGPYEQYF; clone_size: NA; v_call: TRBV9
cdr3_aa: CASSVYDRGSGNTIYF; clone_size: NA; v_call: TRBV9
cdr3_aa: CASSGAGLSF; clone_size: NA; v_call: TRBV12-3/TRBV12-4
cdr3_aa: CASSRGRISSYEQYF; clone_size: NA; v_call: TRBV4-1
cdr3_aa: CSVVRDYGYTF; clone_size: NA; v_call: TRBV29-1
cdr3_aa: CASSIKWAGGTYEQYF; clone_size: NA; v_call: TRBV27
cdr3_aa: CASSSPTPFNNSPLHF; clone_size: NA; v_call: TRBV19
cdr3_aa: CASSFRGVLNSPLHF; clone_size: NA; v_call: TRBV11-2
cdr3_aa: CASSRTGGGVGYTF; clone_size: NA; v_call: TRBV2
cdr3_aa: CASSRDSSYNSPLHF; clone_size: NA; v_call: TRBV18
cdr3_aa: CASSSPDRTGLSYEQYF; clone_size: NA; v_call: TRBV5-1